These 4 T cell receptor beta chains originate from one sample sequenced in a study of control samples from healthy donors and cancer patients. The assay was immunoSEQ multiplex PCR, and TCRdb's table has in-frame clones only and misses some. The profile shows about 140,000 clones, roughly nine tenths of them singletons. Sequenced: blood. All receptors derive from a man aged 30 to 39 in good health.

The chain combines TRBV6-4 with TRBJ2-3, with D possibly TRBD2 on 5 matching bases. The CDR3 is 11 residues long. V was shortened by 4 bases and J by 9 bases, with 8 bases between the two germline ends. Germline values: CDR1 MRHNA, CDR2 SNTAGT. The CDR3 sequence is CASSGGGTQYF. As DNA, the CDR3 is TGTGCCAGCAGTGGAGGAGGAACGCAGTATTTT.

CDR3 sequence (DNA): TGTGCCACCCAAAAACAGGGCCGAAGCTATGGCTACACCTTC. This gives the protein CATQKQGRSYGYTF. V and J are TRBV2 and TRBJ1-2; tentatively, D is TRBD1 (6 bases). V was clipped by 10 bases and J by 4 bases, with 19 bases between them. The CDR3 is made up of 14 amino acids. Germline assignment: CDR1 SNHLY and CDR2 FYNNEI.

The chain couples TRBV6-5 to TRBJ2-3, with TRBD2 matching 7 bases. The germline V gene has CDR1 MNHEY and CDR2 SVGAGI. The CDR3 length is 13 residues. V was pared by 6 bases and J by 1 base, with 1 base of the junction left unmatched. Written as DNA, the CDR3 is TGTGCCAGCAGGGGGAGGGGCACAGATACGCAGTATTTT. Amino acids: CASRGRGTDTQYF.

This rearrangement joins TRBV14 to TRBJ2-5; D uncertain. The CDR3 extends over 13 amino acids. The V and J ends lost 0 bases and 6 bases respectively, with 8 bases between them. The germline V gene has CDR1 SGHDN and CDR2 FVKESK. CDR3: CASSQDRIKTQYF. The CDR3 bases are TGTGCCAGCAGCCAAGATCGGATAAAGACCCAGTACTTC.